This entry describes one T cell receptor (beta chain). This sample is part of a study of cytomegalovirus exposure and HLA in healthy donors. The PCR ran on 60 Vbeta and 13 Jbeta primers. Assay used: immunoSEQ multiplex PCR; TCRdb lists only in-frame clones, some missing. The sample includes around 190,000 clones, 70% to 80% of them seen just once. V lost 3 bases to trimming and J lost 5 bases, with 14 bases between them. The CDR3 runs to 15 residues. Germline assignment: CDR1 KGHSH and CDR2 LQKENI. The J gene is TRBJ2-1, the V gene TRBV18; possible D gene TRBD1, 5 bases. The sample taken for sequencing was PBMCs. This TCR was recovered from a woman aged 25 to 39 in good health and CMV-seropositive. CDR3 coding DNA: TGTGCCAGCTCACCGGATTCCAGGGAAAACAATGAGCAGTTCTTC. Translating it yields CASSPDSRENNEQFF.